Listed below are T cell receptor beta chains from one sample, sequenced in a study of shared clonotypes between healthy human individuals. Generated by immunoSEQ multiplex PCR, the TCRdb table keeps only in-frame clones and is missing some. The sample lists around 2.3 million clones, around 95% seen once, with less than 0.15% in the top ten. The sample comprised naive CD4+ T cells sorted from blood. The receptors were gathered from a young man in good health. CDR3s include the opening cysteine and the closing phenylalanine or tryptophan. D genes are given only for firm matches. Only some rows state a clone size, as once, few, many or a class for expanded clones.

J | D | size | V | CDR3 | DNA
TRBJ2-7 | TRBD1 | NA | TRBV30 | CAWSAGTGWREQYF | TGTGCCTGGAGTGCTGGGACAGGGTGGCGGGAGCAGTACTTC
TRBJ1-5 | NA | NA | TRBV30 | CAWSGGGGQPQHF | TGTGCCTGGAGTGGGGGGGGCGGTCAGCCCCAGCATTTT
TRBJ2-7 | NA | NA | TRBV7-9 | CASAQGGGSPYEQYF | TGTGCCAGCGCTCAAGGGGGGGGGTCCCCCTACGAGCAGTACTTC
TRBJ1-3 | NA | NA | TRBV7-9 | CASSQGPSSGNTIYF | TGTGCCAGCAGTCAGGGCCCCAGCTCTGGAAACACCATATATTTT
TRBJ2-3 | NA | NA | TRBV7-2 | CASSPRPGPDTQYF | TGTGCCAGCAGTCCCCGGCCGGGGCCAGATACGCAGTATTTT
TRBJ2-2 | NA | once | TRBV10-1 | CASSEGLPTGGELFF | TGCGCCAGCAGTGAGGGCCTGCCCACGGGCGGGGAGCTGTTTTTT
TRBJ2-5 | TRBD1 | NA | TRBV7-8 | CASSLRWQGASGGTQYF | TGTGCCAGCAGCTTACGATGGCAGGGGGCCTCCGGGGGGACCCAGTACTTC
TRBJ1-1 | TRBD1 | NA | TRBV6-5 | CASRPGQYTEAFF | TGTGCCAGCAGACCGGGACAGTACACTGAAGCTTTCTTT
TRBJ1-1 | TRBD1 | NA | TRBV5-1 | CASSLADRALMNTEAFF | TGCGCCAGCAGCTTGGCGGACAGGGCCCTTATGAACACTGAAGCTTTCTTT
TRBJ1-2 | TRBD1 | NA | TRBV28 | CASRQTGAFNYGYTF | TGTGCCAGCAGGCAGACAGGGGCGTTTAACTATGGCTACACCTTC
TRBJ1-1 | TRBD1 | NA | TRBV29-1 | CSVPPGQGATTEAFF | TGCAGCGTCCCACCGGGACAGGGGGCCACCACTGAAGCTTTCTTT
TRBJ1-3 | NA | NA | TRBV7-9 | CASSNTGSGNTIYF | TGTGCCAGCAGCAACACGGGTTCTGGAAACACCATATATTTT
TRBJ2-3 | NA | NA | TRBV29-1 | CSIEKSSTDTQYF | TGCAGCATTGAAAAGTCTAGCACAGATACGCAGTATTTT
TRBJ1-6 | NA | NA | TRBV27 | CASSLSYASSYNSPLHF | TGTGCCAGCAGTTTATCTTACGCAAGCTCCTATAATTCACCCCTCCACTTT
TRBJ1-2 | TRBD1 | NA | TRBV29-1 | CSVGQGTVGYTF | TGCAGCGTTGGACAGGGGACGGTTGGCTACACCTTC
TRBJ1-1 | NA | NA | TRBV30 | CAWSQMNTEAFF | TGTGCCTGGAGTCAAATGAACACTGAAGCTTTCTTT
TRBJ2-5 | NA | NA | TRBV30 | CAWSPLGGTQYF | TGTGCCTGGAGTCCCCTCGGTGGGACCCAGTACTTC
TRBJ1-1 | NA | NA | TRBV6-5 | CASSYSRGGEAFF | TGTGCCAGCAGTTACTCGAGGGGAGGTGAAGCTTTCTTT
TRBJ1-6 | TRBD1 | NA | TRBV6-6 | CASSSDRVKSSPLHF | TGTGCCAGCAGCTCGGACAGGGTAAAGAGTTCACCCCTCCACTTT
TRBJ2-3 | NA | NA | TRBV6-5 | CASSYGTWTDTQYF | TGTGCCAGCAGCTATGGGACTTGGACAGATACGCAGTATTTT
TRBJ1-1 | TRBD1 | NA | TRBV10-3 | CAIRDRNTEAFF | TGTGCCATCCGGGACAGGAACACTGAAGCTTTCTTT
TRBJ2-7 | NA | NA | TRBV15 | CATSSGETTPYEQYF | TGTGCCACCAGCAGTGGAGAGACGACCCCCTACGAGCAGTACTTC
TRBJ2-2 | NA | NA | TRBV5-1 | CASRVERGGWAGELFF | TGCGCCAGCAGAGTAGAAAGGGGAGGATGGGCCGGGGAGCTGTTTTTT
TRBJ2-5 | TRBD2 | NA | TRBV5-1 | CASSLLASGGVQETQYF | TGCGCCAGCAGCTTGTTAGCTAGCGGGGGGGTCCAAGAGACCCAGTACTTC
TRBJ1-4 | NA | once | TRBV9 | CASSVSGSPGTEKLFF | TGTGCCAGCAGCGTCTCGGGATCCCCGGGGACCGAAAAACTGTTTTTT
TRBJ2-1 | NA | NA | TRBV11-3 | CASSPGAPLGSEQFF | TGTGCCAGCAGCCCAGGGGCTCCCCTAGGGAGTGAGCAGTTCTTC
TRBJ1-2 | NA | NA | TRBV5-6 | CASSYGEGGYTF | TGTGCCAGCAGCTATGGGGAGGGTGGCTACACCTTC
TRBJ2-7 | TRBD1 | NA | TRBV11-2 | CATSRGRSYEQYF | TGTGCCACCTCTAGGGGGCGGTCCTACGAGCAGTACTTC
TRBJ2-5 | NA | NA | TRBV18 | CASSPPRAEETQYF | TGTGCCAGCTCACCACCGCGGGCGGAAGAGACCCAGTACTTC
TRBJ1-3 | NA | NA | TRBV5-4 | CASSLDGGAGNTIYF | TGTGCCAGCAGCTTGGATGGAGGGGCCGGAAACACCATATATTTT
TRBJ2-7 | TRBD1 | NA | TRBV6-5 | CASSYRGRGSYEQYF | TGTGCCAGCAGTTACAGGGGGCGAGGGTCCTACGAGCAGTACTTC
TRBJ2-3 | NA | NA | TRBV5-4 | CASSLGSGSTDTQYF | TGTGCCAGCAGCCTTGGGTCGGGGAGTACAGATACGCAGTATTTT
TRBJ1-1 | NA | NA | TRBV29-1 | CSVQGGGNTEAFF | TGCAGCGTCCAGGGAGGTGGGAACACTGAAGCTTTCTTT
TRBJ1-1 | NA | NA | TRBV4-3 | CASSQDTAWGEGSTEAFF | TGCGCCAGCAGCCAAGATACCGCCTGGGGGGAGGGGAGCACTGAAGCTTTCTTT
TRBJ1-6 | TRBD1 | few | TRBV10-1 | CASSGTVNSPLHF | TGCGCCAGCAGCGGGACAGTGAATTCACCCCTCCACTTT
TRBJ1-5 | TRBD1 | NA | TRBV5-1 | CASSPHRGDQPQHF | TGCGCCAGCAGCCCCCACAGGGGCGATCAGCCCCAGCATTTT
TRBJ2-7 | TRBD1 | NA | TRBV7-9 | CASSATGGYEQYF | TGTGCCAGCAGCGCCACAGGGGGCTACGAGCAGTACTTC
TRBJ2-7 | NA | once | TRBV7-2 | CASSGPGRSYEQYF | TGTGCCAGCAGCGGCCCCGGACGCTCCTACGAGCAGTACTTC
TRBJ2-3 | TRBD2 | NA | TRBV2 | CASRRGSTDTQYF | TGTGCCAGCAGGCGGGGGTCCACAGATACGCAGTATTTT
TRBJ1-1 | NA | NA | TRBV19 | CASSIWIEAFF | TGTGCCAGTAGTATTTGGATAGAAGCTTTCTTT
TRBJ2-5 | TRBD1 | NA | TRBV19 | CASSRSGTEETQYF | TGTGCCAGTAGTCGTTCCGGGACAGAAGAGACCCAGTACTTC
TRBJ2-2 | NA | NA | TRBV20-1 | CSYYRDGELFF | TGCAGCTATTACCGGGACGGGGAGCTGTTTTTT
TRBJ2-3 | TRBD2 | NA | TRBV9 | CASSAAGFSTDTQYF | TGTGCCAGCAGTGCAGCGGGGTTCAGCACAGATACGCAGTATTTT
TRBJ2-1 | NA | once | TRBV28 | CASRGSPSYNEQFF | TGTGCCAGCAGGGGGTCGCCCTCCTACAATGAGCAGTTCTTC
TRBJ1-2 | NA | NA | TRBV30 | CAWTKQMEGHTF | TGTGCCTGGACCAAGCAAATGGAGGGGCACACCTTC
TRBJ2-5 | NA | NA | TRBV27 | CASSAFRAPTETQYF | TGTGCCAGCAGTGCCTTCCGGGCCCCGACCGAGACCCAGTACTTC
TRBJ2-2 | TRBD2 | NA | TRBV5-6 | CASSLIDSGSTGELFF | TGTGCCAGCAGCTTGATAGACAGCGGGAGTACCGGGGAGCTGTTTTTT